This record looks at one T cell receptor (beta chain) sequence and its context. Its matching antigen is unknown. The data stem from a study of T cell repertoires in cytomegalovirus infection. Study-level background: Carrying CMV and the relevant HLA type showed in public TCR beta signatures.

Study-wide results and caveats: It was HLA-C-restricted CMV-specific TCR beta clonotypes that dominated the response ex vivo. Carriage of CMV together with the relevant HLA was identifiable through cumulative public TCR beta family frequency.

The germline V gene has CDR1 MNHEY and CDR2 SMNVEV (reference sequence). CDR3 length: 13 amino acids. Trimming took 0 bases from V and 6 from J, leaving 6 bases between them. Using its own MiXCR run on the reads, TCRdb lists one record per CDR3 protein. The table records fewer than 1,000,000 distinct CDR3 sequences, around 32% of them present only once. The chain employs TRBV27 and TRBJ1-5; unclear D gene. Sequencing used cultured CD8+ T cells from PBMCs, obtained from culture after CMV antigen stimulation. The TCR comes from a human donor in good health (CMV status not recorded). Some clones in this sample may be carry-over from other donors' samples. DNA for the CDR3: TGTGCCAGCAGTTTATCTGAGGGTCAGCCCCAGCATTTT. The encoded protein is CASSLSEGQPQHF.